Here is one T cell receptor (beta chain) with its context. As processed by the authors: Counts of nucleated cells, estimated from reference gene primer amplification, were obtained. TCRdb's copy holds only in-frame clones and misses some; the assay was immunoSEQ multiplex PCR. D and trimming were read from the DNA, whereas the V and J calls and clone size are those reported in that table. Found here are about 240,000 clones, over 65% of them singletons; the top ten hold over 3%. The data were obtained in a study of blood T cell repertoires in COVID-19. In the study overall: There were acute and convalescent COVID-19 samples, and they came from the United States, Italy and Spain. T cells, B-cell-depleted T cells, or PBMCs provided the cDNA or gDNA that served as material.

V was clipped by 0 bases and J by 10 bases, with 12 bases between them. In germline, CDR1 is LNHNV, CDR2 YYDKDF (reference sequence). This CDR3 comprises 13 residues. Specimen: peripheral blood. V and J are TRBV15 and TRBJ2-5, with D possibly being TRBD2 (6 bases). This receptor was obtained from a woman at least 80 years old with acute or convalescent COVID-19. The CDR3 nucleotides are TGTGCCACCAGCAGAGATTTGGGGGGAGGCCAGTACTTC. Protein: CATSRDLGGGQYF.